This entry lists 19 T cell receptor beta chains sequenced from one sample in a study of control samples from healthy donors and cancer patients. Assay used: immunoSEQ multiplex PCR; TCRdb lists only in-frame clones, some missing. The data contain 65,000 to 95,000 clones, 70% to 90% of them seen just once; the ten biggest clones take up about a fifth. The specimen was blood. Source of these receptors: a man aged 50-59 years in good health.

This clone appeared a few times. V is TRBV10-3 and J is TRBJ2-7; 10 bases map to TRBD1. CDR3 length: 13 amino acids. From germline, CDR1 is ENHRY and CDR2 SYGVKD. With V trimmed by 6 bases and J by 5 bases, 4 bases remained unmatched. The CDR3 here is CAIRADRGDEQYF. The CDR3 nucleotides are TGTGCCATCAGAGCGGACAGGGGGGACGAGCAGTACTTC.

The chain links TRBV19 to TRBJ2-1; 9 bases line up with TRBD2. The CDR3 covers 15 residues. The V and J ends lost 0 bases and 5 bases, in that order; junction bases with no gene match: 2. Germline assignment: CDR1 LNHDA and CDR2 SQIVND (reference sequence). CDR3 in DNA: TGTGCCAGTAGTATAGAGCTAGCGGGACACAATGAGCAGTTCTTC. The encoded protein is CASSIELAGHNEQFF.

The chain links TRBV6-2 or TRBV6-3 to TRBJ1-2; D is undetermined. The CDR3 has 14 residues. V gave up 7 bases and J gave up 8 bases, with 20 bases separating them. Germline loops: CDR1 MNHEY, CDR2 SVGEGT. CDR3 nucleotides: TGTGCCAGCACCCCCGGCCAGTCTTTGACGGGCTACACCTTC. It specifies CASTPGQSLTGYTF.

V gene TRBV9 combines with J gene TRBJ2-3; 12 bases map to TRBD2. The J segment lost 8 bases and the V segment lost 10 bases, leaving 8 bases of the junction unmatched. The CDR3 sequence is 13 residues long. Germline V gene data show CDR1 as SGDLS and CDR2 as YYNGEE. The CDR3 sequence: CASSSGGAGTQYF. CDR3 DNA sequence: TGTGCCTCGTCTAGCGGGGGGGCGGGTACGCAGTATTTT. The variable domain in full, completed from reference TRBV9 and TRBJ2-3, reads DSGVTQTPKHLITATGQRVTLRCSPRSGDLSVYWYQQSLDQGLQFLIQYYNGEERAKGNILERFSAQQFPDLHSELNLSSLELGDSALYFCASSSGGAGTQYFGPGTRLTVL.

V usage is TRBV27 and J usage is TRBJ2-3; 8 bases fit TRBD1. This CDR3 has 18 amino acids. The germline gives CDR1 MNHEY, CDR2 SMNVEV (reference sequence). This CDR3 reads CAQGAPGRREWSTDTQYF. As DNA, the CDR3 is TGTGCTCAGGGGGCGCCGGGCAGAAGAGAGTGGAGCACAGATACGCAGTATTTT.

The chain carries TRBV7-2 and TRBJ1-2; D not resolved. This CDR3 is 12 amino acids long. V dropped 5 bases and J dropped 13 bases, with 17 bases sitting between them. CDR1 is SGHTA, CDR2 FQGNSA, per germline. In nucleotides, the CDR3 is TGTGCCAGCAGCCCGTATTTGCCCGGGGTCACCTTC. This codes for CASSPYLPGVTF.

The chain has TRBV25-1 and TRBJ2-7; D could derive from TRBD1 or TRBD2 (6 bases each). V gave up 5 bases and J gave up 0 bases, with 11 bases separating them. This CDR3 has 14 residues. CDR1 is MGHDK and CDR2 is SYGVNS in the germline V gene. The CDR3 nucleotides read TGTGCCAGCAGTTTAGGGGGGAGCTCCTACGAGCAGTACTTC. It yields the protein CASSLGGSSYEQYF.

The V gene is TRBV29-1, the J gene TRBJ1-3; weak D call: TRBD1 (6 bases). V lost 7 bases and J lost 8, with 27 bases in between. CDR1 and CDR2 from the germline V gene are SQVTM and ANQGSEA. The CDR3 loop spans 16 amino acids. The CDR3 DNA reads as TGCAGCGCTGGGGTCCTAGCCGGTGGGGGCCGGGACACCATATATTTT. This encodes CSAGVLAGGGRDTIYF.

This chain uses TRBV2 with TRBJ1-6; D gene unclear. V was cut by 7 bases and J by 10 bases, with 17 bases left in between. Per the germline V gene, CDR1 is SNHLY and CDR2 is FYNNEI. This CDR3 contains 14 residues. The DNA of the CDR3 is TGTGCCAGCACAGTAGTGGGCTTGAGGTCACCCCTCCACTTT. It encodes CASTVVGLRSPLHF.

Only one count was recorded for this clone. CDR3 in amino acids: CASSDVSPNQPQHF. CDR3 DNA: TGTGCCAGCAGTGATGTGAGCCCCAATCAGCCCCAGCATTTT. The J gene is TRBJ1-5, the V gene TRBV6-1; D unclear. The germline CDR1 and CDR2 sequences are MNHNS and SASEGT. The CDR3 has 14 amino acids. V was trimmed by 3 bases and J by 3 bases, leaving 9 bases between them.

The chain combines TRBV11-3 with TRBJ2-7; D possibly corresponds to TRBD2 (6 bases). V was cut by 8 bases and J by 4 bases, with 15 bases left in between. The CDR3 has 13 residues. CDR1 is SGHNT and CDR2 is YENEEA in the germline V gene. CDR3 nucleotides: TGTGCCAGCGCGGGGACCGGGTTTTACGAGCAGTACTTC. Amino acid sequence: CASAGTGFYEQYF.

V and J are TRBV18 and TRBJ1-2, with TRBD1 matching 10 bases. Germline lookup yields CDR1 KGHSH and CDR2 LQKENI. The V and J ends lost 6 bases and 4 bases, in that order; junction bases with no gene match: 5. The CDR3 covers 14 residues. The CDR3 here is CASSGQGSSYGYTF. CDR3 DNA sequence: TGTGCCAGCTCGGGACAGGGGAGTAGCTATGGCTACACCTTC.

V is TRBV5-1 and J is TRBJ1-2; TRBD1 might be the D (6 bases). Germline V gene data show CDR1 as SGHRS and CDR2 as YFSETQ. CDR3 length: 14 amino acids. Trimming pared 4 bases from V and 3 bases from J, leaving 13 bases between. CDR3: CASSGGQLYYGYTF. CDR3 DNA: TGCGCCAGCAGCGGAGGACAGTTGTACTATGGCTACACCTTC.

Within the sample, this clone is medium-sized. The CDR3 DNA is TGCGCCAGCAGCCTAGGGACTAGCGGCGAGCAGTACGTC. Translation: CASSLGTSGEQYV. The rearrangement links TRBV4-1 to TRBJ2-7, with 11 bases matching TRBD2. V was pared by 4 bases and J by 6 bases, with 2 bases of the junction left unmatched. This CDR3 comprises 13 residues. Per germline, CDR1 MGHRA and CDR2 YSYEKL.

The V gene is TRBV12-5, the J gene TRBJ2-2; 7 bases align to TRBD1. The CDR3 is made up of 16 amino acids. The V gene's germline CDR1 is LGHNT and CDR2 FRNRAP. The V segment lost 3 bases and the J segment 0 bases; nucleotides outside the gene matches: 4. The CDR3 DNA follows: TGTGCTAGTGGTTTTATGACAGGGACGAACACCGGGGAGCTGTTTTTT. Translating it yields CASGFMTGTNTGELFF.

This chain links TRBV5-5 with TRBJ2-1; possibly TRBD2 for D (6 bases). Germline values: CDR1 SGHKS, CDR2 YYEKEE (reference sequence). Between the trimmed V and J ends, which lost 3 bases and 7 bases, there was a span of 14 bases. This CDR3 comprises 14 residues. The CDR3 DNA sequence: TGTGCCAGCAGCTCTGGGGGGACGGGGAATGAGCAGTTCTTC. Protein sequence: CASSSGGTGNEQFF.

This chain uses TRBV6-5 with TRBJ1-2; D may be TRBD1 (6 bases). This CDR3 comprises 15 residues. V lost 5 bases and J lost 7, with 20 bases in between. From germline, CDR1 is MNHEY and CDR2 SVGAGI. CDR3 sequence: CASSLLGQREGGYTF. The CDR3 DNA is TGTGCCAGCAGTCTTCTGGGACAAAGGGAAGGTGGCTACACCTTC.

The rearrangement joins TRBV5-4 to TRBJ2-1; unclear D gene. The CDR3 sequence is 15 residues long. The V and J ends lost 0 bases and 0 bases respectively, with 7 bases between them. CDR1 SGHNT and CDR2 YYREEE come from the germline V gene (reference sequence). DNA of the CDR3: TGTGCCAGCAGCTTGGACGCGAGCTCCTACAATGAGCAGTTCTTC. Amino acids: CASSLDASSYNEQFF.

This clone has only a few counts. The genes are TRBV28 and TRBJ1-5; tentatively, D is TRBD1 (5 bases). Germline CDR1 is MDHEN and CDR2 is SYDVKM. The length of the CDR3 is 15 residues. Trimming shortened V by 2 bases and J by 5 bases, and 13 bases separated the two germline ends. DNA of the CDR3: TGTGCCAGCAGTTTAAGACAGCTTAAGGATCAGCCCCAGCATTTT. As protein: CASSLRQLKDQPQHF.